A selection of T cell receptor beta chains follows, all from one sample in a study of cytomegalovirus exposure and HLA in healthy donors. The method was immunoSEQ multiplex PCR; TCRdb's version includes in-frame clones alone and lacks a portion of them. The sample records 100,000 to 150,000 clones, over 70% being singletons. Sequenced sample: PBMCs. The receptors were gathered from a female donor in good health and CMV-seronegative. Both conserved end residues are part of each CDR3.

v_call cdr3_aa
TRBV14 CASSQEWRGEQFF
TRBV28 CASWTGGGTSGRALDEQYF
TRBV30 CAWTSGQETQYF
TRBV27 CASSPKGTPLKGYTF
TRBV10-3 CATKTGPTVTHEQYF
TRBV19 CASSPGTGGLDTQYF
TRBV5-4 CANRGGTSVTGELFF
TRBV2 CASSSPPNIQYF
TRBV7-2 CASSPRDRPPYGYTF
TRBV9 CASSVGRGMGEQYF
TRBV27 CASSLSRGGETQYF
TRBV7-2 CASSFRQGEAFF
TRBV7-2 CASSPIGEGGYTF
TRBV6-4 CASSAQGIGTDTQYF
TRBV27 CASMGQGRNIQYF
TRBV28 CASSSGDTEAFF
TRBV19 CATARGVTYGYTF
TRBV18 CASSPESRRDEQFF
TRBV5-6 CASSLTGDVTGELFF
TRBV19 CASSHTGATYSPLHF
TRBV19 CASTGAYNSPLHF
TRBV30 CAWSQGTSNEQFF
TRBV10-3 CAISVSGRHTIYF
TRBV7-8 CASSYDRRGNTIYF
TRBV30 CAWNPFQGRRTREWEQYF
TRBV4-2 CASSHGGAYEQYF
TRBV9 CASSDSGFGTDTQYF
TRBV5-1 CASSTLAGGPETQYF
TRBV21-1 CASSSGRNNEQFF
TRBV6-1 CASSEQGYEQYF